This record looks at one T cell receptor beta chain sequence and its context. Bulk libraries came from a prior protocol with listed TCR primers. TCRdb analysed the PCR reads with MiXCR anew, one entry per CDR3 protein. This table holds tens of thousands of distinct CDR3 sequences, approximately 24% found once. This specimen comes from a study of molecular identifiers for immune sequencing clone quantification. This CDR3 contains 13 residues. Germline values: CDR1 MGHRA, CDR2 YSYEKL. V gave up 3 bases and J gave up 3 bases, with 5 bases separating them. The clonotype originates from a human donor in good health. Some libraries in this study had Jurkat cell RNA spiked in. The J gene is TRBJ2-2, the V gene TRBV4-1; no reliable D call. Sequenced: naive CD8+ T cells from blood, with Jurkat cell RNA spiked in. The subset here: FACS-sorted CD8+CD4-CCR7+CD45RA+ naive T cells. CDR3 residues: CASSQQDTGELFF. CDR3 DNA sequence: TGCGCCAGCAGCCAGCAAGACACCGGGGAGCTGTTTTTT.